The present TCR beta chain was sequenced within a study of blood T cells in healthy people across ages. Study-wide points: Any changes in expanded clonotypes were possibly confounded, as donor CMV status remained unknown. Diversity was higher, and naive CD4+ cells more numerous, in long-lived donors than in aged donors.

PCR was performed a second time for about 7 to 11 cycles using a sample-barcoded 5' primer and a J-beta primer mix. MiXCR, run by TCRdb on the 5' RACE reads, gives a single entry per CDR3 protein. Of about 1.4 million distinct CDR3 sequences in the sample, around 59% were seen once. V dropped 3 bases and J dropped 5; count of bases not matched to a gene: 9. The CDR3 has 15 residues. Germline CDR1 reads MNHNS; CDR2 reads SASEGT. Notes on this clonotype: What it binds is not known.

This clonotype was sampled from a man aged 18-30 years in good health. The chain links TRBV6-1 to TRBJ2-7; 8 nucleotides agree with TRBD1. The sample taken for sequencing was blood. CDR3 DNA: TGTGCCAGCAGTGAGCTCCTCGCGACAGGGGACGAGCAGTACTTC. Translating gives CASSELLATGDEQYF.